This T cell receptor (beta chain) originates from a study of shared clonotypes between healthy human individuals. Some clones are missing from TCRdb's copy, which holds only in-frame ones; the method was immunoSEQ multiplex PCR. Of around 180,000 clones listed, over 80% are singletons. From germline, CDR1 is MNHEY and CDR2 SVGAGI. The CDR3 totals 12 residues. J gave up 15 bases and V 6 bases, and 7 bases lay outside the gene matches. General study points: Some naive CD4 clonotypes, roughly 4.8%, turned up in common across several donors.

Regarding this clone: Its target is not known.

Material for sequencing was naive CD4+ T cells sorted from blood. The subset is: CD45RA+ positively selected. This TCR derives from a woman in her thirties in good health. The rearrangement joins TRBV6-5 to TRBJ2-1; 11 bases align to TRBD2. CDR3 coding DNA: TGTGCCAGCAGACGTAGCGGGAGGGCCATGTTCTTC. It translates to CASRRSGRAMFF.